A selection of T cell receptor beta chains follows, all from one sample in a study of blood T cell repertoires in COVID-19. Libraries were prepared by immunoSEQ multiplex PCR; TCRdb keeps only in-frame clonotypes and omits some of them. The repertoire holds 150,000 to 200,000 clones, about 89% seen once, with around 1.9% in the top ten. The sample was peripheral blood. The receptor source for this set is a man in his late teens or twenties who had recovered from COVID-19. CDR3s include the opening cysteine and the closing phenylalanine or tryptophan. Each record gives: D gene, clone size, V gene, J gene, CDR3 protein, CDR3 DNA. The D gene is left open where the match is weak. Rows give clone size only sometimes, using once, few, many, or a class for an expanded clone.

>NA|NA|TRBV27|TRBJ2-7
CASSLTLTASYEQYF
TGTGCCAGCAGTTTAACGTTGACAGCGTCCTACGAGCAGTACTTC
>NA|NA|TRBV27|TRBJ2-1
CASSLRRGDSSYNEQFF
TGTGCCAGCAGTTTACGTCGCGGGGATAGCTCCTACAATGAGCAGTTCTTC
>NA|NA|TRBV5-1|TRBJ1-6
CASSLTGFTRSYNSPLHF
TGCGCCAGCAGCCTTACAGGTTTTACGAGGTCCTATAATTCACCCCTCCACTTT
>TRBD1|once|TRBV20-1|TRBJ1-2
CSARQGERYTF
TGCAGTGCTAGACAGGGGGAGCGGTACACCTTC
>TRBD1|NA|TRBV19|TRBJ2-6
CASSPRQGARSGANVLTF
TGTGCCAGTAGTCCCAGACAGGGGGCGCGCTCTGGGGCCAACGTCCTGACTTTC
>TRBD1|NA|TRBV25-1|TRBJ2-7
CASRGQGPEQYF
TGTGCCAGCAGGGGACAGGGGCCCGAGCAGTACTTC
>NA|few|TRBV5-1|TRBJ1-2
CASSSGQGGGYTF
TGCGCCAGCAGTTCCGGACAAGGGGGAGGCTACACCTTC
>NA|NA|TRBV5-5|TRBJ2-7
CASSSNGGEQYF
TGTGCCAGCAGCTCCAATGGGGGGGAGCAGTACTTC
>NA|NA|TRBV2|TRBJ1-2
CASSRDTTYGYTF
TGTGCCAGCAGCCGGGACACGACCTATGGCTACACCTTC
>NA|NA|TRBV5-4|TRBJ2-1
CASSLEARGGEQFF
TGTGCCAGCAGCTTGGAGGCCAGGGGTGGTGAGCAGTTCTTC